This TCR beta chain was identified during a study of shared T cell receptors in the human thymus. V was trimmed by 5 bases and J by 8 bases, leaving 19 bases between them. CDR1 and CDR2 (germline): MNHEY, SMNVEV (reference sequence). This CDR3 is 16 amino acids long. Here immunoSEQ multiplex PCR was the method, and the copy in TCRdb shows in-frame clones only, minus some. The sample lists 700,000 or so clones, approximately 83% occurring once. These same records also appear under a second study, on human thymus T cells. From that second work: Having surgery to correct congenital heart defects, healthy Finnish infants acted as the donors. Apparent bias marked the V and J gene usage of thymic and blood repertoires. Related research examined unrelated individuals and reported that their thymic repertoires overlapped highly.

The receptor comes from a girl under two years old with a congenital heart defect. J is TRBJ1-6 and V is TRBV27, with no clear D. The sequencing sample was made of thymocytes. The CDR3 region has the DNA TGTGCCAGCAGTGAGAACCCCTCCCGCCTAGATTCACCCCTCCACTTT. This gives the protein CASSENPSRLDSPLHF.